The source of this TCR beta chain is a study of blood T cell repertoires in COVID-19. V was cut by 4 bases and J by 2 bases, with 15 bases left in between. Germline V gene data show CDR1 as SGHNT and CDR2 as YYREEE (reference sequence). This CDR3 is built from 15 residues. Some clones are missing from TCRdb's copy, which holds only in-frame ones; the method was immunoSEQ multiplex PCR. The sample consists of more than 130,000 clones, approximately 80% of them appearing once. Sample: peripheral blood. The sequence was obtained from a human donor in a cohort sampled during active COVID-19. The chain couples TRBV5-4 to TRBJ2-5; perhaps TRBD2 as D (5 bases). The CDR3 is CASSPSAGRQETQYF. CDR3 in DNA: TGTGCCAGCAGCCCCTCGGCGGGCCGGCAAGAGACCCAGTACTTC.